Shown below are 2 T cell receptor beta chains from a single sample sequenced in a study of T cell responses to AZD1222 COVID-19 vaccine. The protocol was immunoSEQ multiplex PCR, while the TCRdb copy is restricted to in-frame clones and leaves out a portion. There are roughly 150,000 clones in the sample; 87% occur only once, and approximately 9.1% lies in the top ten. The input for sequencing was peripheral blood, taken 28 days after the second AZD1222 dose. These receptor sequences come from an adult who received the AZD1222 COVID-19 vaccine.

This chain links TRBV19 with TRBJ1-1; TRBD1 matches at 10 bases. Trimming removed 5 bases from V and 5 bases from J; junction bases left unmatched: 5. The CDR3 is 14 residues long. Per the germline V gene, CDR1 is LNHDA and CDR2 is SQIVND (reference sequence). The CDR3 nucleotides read TGTGCCAGTAGTCGGGACAGGGGAGTAACTGAAGCTTTCTTT. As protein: CASSRDRGVTEAFF.

CDR3 coding DNA: TGTGCCAGCAGCACCGGGACAGGGGGCACTGAAGCTTTCTTT. It encodes CASSTGTGGTEAFF. The chain couples TRBV5-4 to TRBJ1-1; 11 bases are shared with TRBD1. CDR1 and CDR2 (germline): SGHNT, YYREEE (reference sequence). The V gene end was trimmed by 4 bases and the J gene end by 4 bases; junction bases not matched to a gene: 3. The CDR3 loop spans 14 amino acids.